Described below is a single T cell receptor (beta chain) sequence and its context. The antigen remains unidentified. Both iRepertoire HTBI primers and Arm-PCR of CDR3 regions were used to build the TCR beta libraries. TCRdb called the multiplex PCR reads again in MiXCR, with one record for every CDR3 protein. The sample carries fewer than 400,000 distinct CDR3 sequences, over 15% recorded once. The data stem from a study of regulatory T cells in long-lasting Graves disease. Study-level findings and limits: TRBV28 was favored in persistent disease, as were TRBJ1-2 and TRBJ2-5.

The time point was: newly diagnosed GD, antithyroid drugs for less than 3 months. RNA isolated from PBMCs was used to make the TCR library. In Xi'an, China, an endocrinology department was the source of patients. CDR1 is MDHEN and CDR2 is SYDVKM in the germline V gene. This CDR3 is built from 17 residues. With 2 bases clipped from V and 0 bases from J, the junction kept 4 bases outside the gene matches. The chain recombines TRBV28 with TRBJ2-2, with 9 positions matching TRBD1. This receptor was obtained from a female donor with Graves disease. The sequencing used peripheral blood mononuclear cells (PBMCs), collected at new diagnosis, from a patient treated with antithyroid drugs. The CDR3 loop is CASSLPGQGANTGELFF. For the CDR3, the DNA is TGTGCCAGCAGTTTACCGGGACAGGGAGCGAACACCGGGGAGCTGTTTTTT.